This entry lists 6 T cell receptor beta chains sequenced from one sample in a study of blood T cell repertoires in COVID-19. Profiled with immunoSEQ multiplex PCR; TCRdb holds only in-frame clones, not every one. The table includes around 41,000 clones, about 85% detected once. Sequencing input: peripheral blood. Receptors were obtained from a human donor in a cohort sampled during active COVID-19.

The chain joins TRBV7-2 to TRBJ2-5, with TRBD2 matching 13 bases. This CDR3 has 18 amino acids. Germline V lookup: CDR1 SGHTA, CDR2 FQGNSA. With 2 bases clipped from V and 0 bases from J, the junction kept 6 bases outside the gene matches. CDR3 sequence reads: CASSLSGLAGPHQETQYF. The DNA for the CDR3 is TGTGCCAGCAGCTTATCGGGACTAGCGGGGCCACACCAAGAGACCCAGTACTTC.

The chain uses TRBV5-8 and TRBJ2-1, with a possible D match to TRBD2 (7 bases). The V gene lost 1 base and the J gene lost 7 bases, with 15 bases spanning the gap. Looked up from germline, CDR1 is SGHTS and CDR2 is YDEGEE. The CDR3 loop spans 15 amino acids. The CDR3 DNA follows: TGTGCCAGCAGCTTGTTCGGGGGGCGAGCTAATGAGCAGTTCTTC. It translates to CASSLFGGRANEQFF.

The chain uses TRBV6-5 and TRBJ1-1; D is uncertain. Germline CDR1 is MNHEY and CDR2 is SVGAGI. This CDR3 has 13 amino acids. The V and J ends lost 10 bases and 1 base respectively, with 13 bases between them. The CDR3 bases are TGTGCCACAAAGTGGGAGGGGAACACTGAAGCTTTCTTT. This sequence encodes CATKWEGNTEAFF.

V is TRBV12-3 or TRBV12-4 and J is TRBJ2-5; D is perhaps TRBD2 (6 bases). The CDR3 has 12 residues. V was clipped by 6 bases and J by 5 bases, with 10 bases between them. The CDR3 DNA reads TGTGCCAGCAGCTCCAGCGGGGAGACCCAGTACTTC. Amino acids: CASSSSGETQYF.

The DNA for the CDR3 is TGCAGCGTTGTTTCCAGCGGGGGGGATAATACGCAGTATTTT. This sequence encodes CSVVSSGGDNTQYF. V is TRBV29-1 and J is TRBJ2-3, with TRBD2 identical over 10 bases. Germline V gene data show CDR1 as SQVTM and CDR2 as ANQGSEA. The V segment lost 4 bases and the J segment 7 bases; nucleotides outside the gene matches: 8. This CDR3 is built from 14 residues.

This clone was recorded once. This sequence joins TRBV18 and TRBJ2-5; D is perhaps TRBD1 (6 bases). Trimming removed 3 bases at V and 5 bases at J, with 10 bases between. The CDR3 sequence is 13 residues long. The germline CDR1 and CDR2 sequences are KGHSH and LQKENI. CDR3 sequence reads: CASSPTGTETQYF. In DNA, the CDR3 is TGTGCCAGCTCACCTACAGGGACGGAGACCCAGTACTTC.